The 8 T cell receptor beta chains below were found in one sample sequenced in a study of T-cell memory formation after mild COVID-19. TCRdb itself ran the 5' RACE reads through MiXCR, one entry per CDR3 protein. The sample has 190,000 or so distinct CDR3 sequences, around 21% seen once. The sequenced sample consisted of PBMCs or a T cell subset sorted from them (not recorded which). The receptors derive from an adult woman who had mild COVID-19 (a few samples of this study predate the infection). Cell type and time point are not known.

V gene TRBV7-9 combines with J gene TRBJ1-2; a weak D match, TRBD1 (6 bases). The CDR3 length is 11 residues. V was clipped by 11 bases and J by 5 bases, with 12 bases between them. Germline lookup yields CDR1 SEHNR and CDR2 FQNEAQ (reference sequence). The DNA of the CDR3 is TGTGCCGGGGGGCGGAGGTATGGCTACACCTTC. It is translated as CAGGRRYGYTF.

This CDR3 is CASSPGRLNTEAFF. The CDR3 region has the DNA TGTGCCAGCAGCCCCGGACGGCTGAACACTGAAGCTTTCTTT. The chain employs TRBV7-3 and TRBJ1-1; no definite D call. The ends were cut back, 5 bases at V and 0 bases at J, with 10 bases in the middle. The CDR3 has 14 residues. The V gene's germline CDR1 is SGHTA and CDR2 FQGTGA.

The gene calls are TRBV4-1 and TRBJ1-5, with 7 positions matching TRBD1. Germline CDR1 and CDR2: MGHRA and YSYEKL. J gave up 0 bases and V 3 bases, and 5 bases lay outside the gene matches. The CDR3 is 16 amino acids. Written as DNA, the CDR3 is TGCGCCAGCAGCCACCCGACAGGGAGTAGCAATCAGCCCCAGCATTTT. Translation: CASSHPTGSSNQPQHF.

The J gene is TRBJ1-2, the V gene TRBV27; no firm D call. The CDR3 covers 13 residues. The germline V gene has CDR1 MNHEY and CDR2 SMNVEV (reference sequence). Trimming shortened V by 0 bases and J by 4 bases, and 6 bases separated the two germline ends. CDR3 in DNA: TGTGCCAGCAGTTTATCCGGGGTCTATGGCTACACCTTC. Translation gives CASSLSGVYGYTF.

The CDR3 protein is CASSLWVGTALGEQFF. CDR3 bases: TGTGCCAGCAGCTTATGGGTGGGGACCGCTCTAGGTGAGCAGTTCTTC. V and J are TRBV7-3 and TRBJ2-1; D assignment may be TRBD1 or TRBD2 (5 bases each). Germline values: CDR1 SGHTA, CDR2 FQGTGA. The CDR3 length is 16 residues. Trimming stripped 2 bases from V and 9 bases from J, with 20 bases between.

The CDR3 reads CSWVSGNTIYF. The CDR3 coding sequence is TGCAGCTGGGTCTCTGGAAACACCATATATTTT. The chain joins TRBV29-1 to TRBJ1-3; D is uncertain. This CDR3 region has 11 residues. Germline V gene data show CDR1 as SQVTM and CDR2 as ANQGSEA. V was cut by 8 bases and J by 0 bases, with 5 bases left in between.

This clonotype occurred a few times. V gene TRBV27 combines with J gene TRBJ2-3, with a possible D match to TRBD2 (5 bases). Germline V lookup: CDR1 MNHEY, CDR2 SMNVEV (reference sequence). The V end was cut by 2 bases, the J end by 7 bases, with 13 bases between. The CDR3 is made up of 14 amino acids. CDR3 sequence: CASSLNVAGNTQYF. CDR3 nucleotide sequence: TGTGCCAGCAGTTTAAATGTTGCGGGTAATACGCAGTATTTT.

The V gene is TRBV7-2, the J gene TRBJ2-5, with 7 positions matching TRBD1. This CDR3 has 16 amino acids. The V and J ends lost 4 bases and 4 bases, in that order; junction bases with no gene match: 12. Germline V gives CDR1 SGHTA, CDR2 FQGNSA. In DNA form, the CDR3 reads TGTGCCAGCAGCTCACTCTGGACAGGCTGGGGAGAGACCCAGTACTTC. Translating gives CASSSLWTGWGETQYF.